The 5 T cell receptor beta chains reported below all come from one sample, sequenced in a study of cytomegalovirus exposure and HLA in healthy donors. The study ran its PCR with 60 Vbeta and 13 Jbeta primers. Produced via immunoSEQ multiplex PCR; TCRdb's table is partial and in-frame only. The sample lists about 140,000 clones, under 90% occurring once. The material sequenced was PBMCs. The receptors shown here come from a man in his forties or fifties in good health and CMV-seronegative.

For the CDR3, the DNA is TGTGCCAGCAGCCCCATGTTGAACACTGAAGCTTTCTTT. It yields the protein CASSPMLNTEAFF. J is TRBJ1-1 and V is TRBV6-1; no firm D call. The CDR3 extends over 13 amino acids. Deletions cut 6 bases from V and 0 bases from J, with 8 bases between. CDR1 and CDR2 (germline): MNHNS, SASEGT.

V gene TRBV27 combines with J gene TRBJ2-6; 7 nucleotides match TRBD1. The ends lost 4 bases at V and 0 bases at J; junction bases unmatched: 15. The CDR3 extends over 20 amino acids. CDR1 and CDR2 (germline): MNHEY, SMNVEV (reference sequence). CDR3 protein: CASSSTRGTDFLSGANVLTF. CDR3 coding DNA: TGTGCCAGCAGTTCAACAAGAGGGACAGACTTTCTCTCTGGGGCCAACGTCCTGACTTTC. The variable domain in full, completed from reference TRBV27 and TRBJ2-6, reads EAQVTQNPRYLITVTGKKLTVTCSQNMNHEYMSWYRQDPGLGLRQIYYSMNVEVTDKGDVPEGYKVSRKEKRNFPLILESPSPNQTSLYFCASSSTRGTDFLSGANVLTFGAGSRLTVL.

The V gene is TRBV6-5, the J gene TRBJ1-1, with D unclear. V was cut by 7 bases and J by 4 bases, with 16 bases left in between. The CDR3 runs 14 residues. Per the germline V gene, CDR1 is MNHEY and CDR2 is SVGAGI. CDR3 residues: CASNPAHRSTEAFF. The CDR3, as DNA: TGTGCCAGCAACCCGGCACACAGAAGCACTGAAGCTTTCTTT.

This chain joins TRBV7-2 and TRBJ2-7; maybe TRBD1 (6 bases). In germline, CDR1 is SGHTA, CDR2 FQGNSA. The ends were cut back, 1 base at V and 3 bases at J, with 10 bases in the middle. The CDR3 is made up of 14 amino acids. The CDR3 spells CASSLDWTDYEQYF. Here the CDR3 DNA reads TGTGCCAGCAGCTTAGATTGGACAGACTACGAGCAGTACTTC.

The CDR3 nucleotides are TGTGCCAGCAGCCAAGAACTACTAGCGGAGCAGTACTTC. This sequence encodes CASSQELLAEQYF. The chain couples TRBV14 to TRBJ2-7; 7 positions agree with TRBD2. This CDR3 is 13 amino acids long. The germline gives CDR1 SGHDN, CDR2 FVKESK. V shed 0 bases and J 7 bases; nucleotides not matched to a gene: 3.